The 9 T cell receptor beta chains below were found in one sample sequenced in a study of response to subunit inactivated influenza vaccine. TCRdb reanalysed the RT-PCR reads using MiXCR and keeps one entry per CDR3 protein. The sample yields 500,000 to 600,000 distinct CDR3 sequences, roughly 15% seen once. The starting material was PBMCs from blood, obtained roughly 12 days after vaccination. The receptor source for this set is a man aged 50-60 years who received an inactivated influenza vaccine.

This clonotype was seen only a few times. The rearrangement joins TRBV20-1 to TRBJ2-5; the match to TRBD2 covers 11 bases. The CDR3 covers 13 residues. Trimming at V came to 6 bases and at J to 6 bases, leaving 6 bases not matched to a gene. The germline CDR1 and CDR2 sequences are DFQATT and SNEGSKA (reference sequence). The CDR3, as DNA: TGCAGTGCCCCTAGCGGGAGGACTAAGACCCAGTACTTC. This codes for CSAPSGRTKTQYF.

This clonotype turned up a few times. This chain connects TRBV10-3 to TRBJ2-1, with 8 bases that match TRBD1. V gave up 3 bases and J gave up 6 bases; unmatched junction bases: 10. The length of the CDR3 is 16 residues. Germline loops: CDR1 ENHRY, CDR2 SYGVKD. CDR3 nucleotides: TGTGCCATCAGTGACGGACAGGGTGGCAGCGGCAATGAGCAGTTCTTC. It codes for CAISDGQGGSGNEQFF.

This chain uses TRBV28 with TRBJ2-3; 12 bases are a match to TRBD1. The CDR3 has 16 residues. V gave up 5 bases and J gave up 4 bases; unmatched junction bases: 7. Germline V lookup: CDR1 MDHEN, CDR2 SYDVKM. The CDR3 DNA follows: TGTGCCAGCAGTCCCCGGGGACAGGGGGCGGCAGATACGCAGTATTTT. Encoded protein: CASSPRGQGAADTQYF.

The chain employs TRBV7-2 and TRBJ2-7; D is unclear. Germline CDR1 reads SGHTA; CDR2 reads FQGNSA. The CDR3 sequence is 14 residues long. Trimming took off 4 bases at V and 0 bases at J, with 10 bases between the two ends. The CDR3 loop is CASSSRANSYEQYF. In DNA, the CDR3 is TGTGCCAGCAGCTCCCGGGCCAACTCCTACGAGCAGTACTTC.

J is TRBJ2-1 and V is TRBV6-5; 10 bases agree with TRBD1. The CDR3 has 18 amino acids. Germline CDR1 and CDR2: MNHEY and SVGAGI. The V segment lost 0 bases and the J segment 6 bases; nucleotides outside the gene matches: 11. Written as DNA, the CDR3 is TGTGCCAGCAGTTACTCGGACAGGGGGAGCGGGATGTCCAATGAGCAGTTCTTC. Translation gives CASSYSDRGSGMSNEQFF.

A few counts support this clonotype. The chain couples TRBV6-2 or TRBV6-3 to TRBJ1-2; the match to TRBD1 covers 11 bases. Germline CDR1 and CDR2: MNHEY and SVGEGT. V shed 4 bases, J shed 8 bases, and the junction held 9 bases outside the gene matches. The CDR3 length is 15 residues. This CDR3 is CASSLTGQGASGYTF. CDR3 sequence (DNA): TGTGCCAGCAGTTTAACCGGACAGGGGGCTAGCGGCTACACCTTC.

This clonotype was counted ten times or more. CDR3 in amino acids: CASSSVGRVNSPLHF. The CDR3, as DNA: TGTGCCAGCAGTTCTGTGGGACGGGTTAATTCACCCCTCCACTTT. This chain uses TRBV28 with TRBJ1-6, with a possible D match to TRBD1 (5 bases). The CDR3 is 15 amino acids. V gave up 4 bases and J gave up 6 bases, with 13 bases separating them. CDR1 is MDHEN, CDR2 SYDVKM, per germline. The full variable domain, with the rest looked up from reference TRBV28 and TRBJ1-6, is DVKVTQSSRYLVKRTGEKVFLECVQDMDHENMFWYRQDPGLGLRLIYFSYDVKMKEKGDIPEGYSVSREKKERFSLILESASTNQTSMYLCASSSVGRVNSPLHFGNGTRLTVT.

The chain employs TRBV20-1 and TRBJ1-2; a weak D match, TRBD1 (5 bases). The CDR3 sequence is 13 residues long. Germline lookup yields CDR1 DFQATT and CDR2 SNEGSKA (reference sequence). V was trimmed by 3 bases and J by 6 bases, leaving 14 bases between them. The DNA for the CDR3 is TGCAGTGCTAGGGACACTTTGGGACATGGCTACACCTTC. Translated: CSARDTLGHGYTF.

This clonotype was counted only a few times. This chain uses TRBV9 with TRBJ2-1; 7 nucleotides align to TRBD2. Per the germline V gene, CDR1 is SGDLS and CDR2 is YYNGEE. The CDR3 length is 17 residues. V was clipped by 0 bases and J by 6 bases; unmatched bases: 12. CDR3 DNA: TGTGCCAGCAGCGTAGGTCGGACTAGTCGATGGGCCAATGAGCAGTTCTTC. Encoded protein: CASSVGRTSRWANEQFF.